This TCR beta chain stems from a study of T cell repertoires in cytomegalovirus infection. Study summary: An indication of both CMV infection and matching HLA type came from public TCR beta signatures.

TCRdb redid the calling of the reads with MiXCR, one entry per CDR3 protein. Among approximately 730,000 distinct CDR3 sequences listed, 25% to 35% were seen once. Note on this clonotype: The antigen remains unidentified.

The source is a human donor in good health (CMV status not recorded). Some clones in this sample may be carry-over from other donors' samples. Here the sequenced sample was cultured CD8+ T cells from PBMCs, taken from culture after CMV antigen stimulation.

CDR3 nucleotides: TGTGCCAGCATCCCTGCGGGGGGGCGGCACAATGAGCAGTTCTTC. It translates to CASIPAGGRHNEQFF. This chain connects TRBV7-9 to TRBJ2-1; 9 nucleotides align to TRBD2. From germline, CDR1 is SEHNR and CDR2 FQNEAQ (reference sequence). V lost 7 bases to trimming and J lost 5 bases; unmatched junction nucleotides: 9. CDR3 length: 15 amino acids.